These T cell receptor beta chains were read from a single sample in a study of cytotoxic CD8 clonotypes in ibrutinib-treated CLL. Using immunoSEQ multiplex PCR, the repertoire was profiled, and TCRdb retains in-frame clones only, with some absent. Among over 70,000 clones, around 84% were seen once, and the ten largest hold under 7%. Specimen: PBMCs, collected before ibrutinib treatment. These receptor sequences come from a human donor with chronic lymphocytic leukemia. The conserved cysteine and the conserved F or W are not part of the CDR3 here. The order of the fields is J gene, CDR3 length, V gene, CDR3 protein.

TRBJ2-3 14 TRBV9 ASSGGTSGSTDTQY
TRBJ1-3 14 TRBV28 ASSPTSGGSGNTIY
TRBJ2-1 15 TRBV11-2 ASSLDSRLADYNEQF
TRBJ2-1 16 TRBV9 ASSVALPSAAAFGEQF
TRBJ2-7 12 TRBV5-1 ASNSGSAHYEQY
TRBJ2-7 12 TRBV7-9 ASSFEISDLEQY
TRBJ1-1 7 TRBV29-1 SVEDRAF
TRBJ2-5 8 TRBV20-1 SAVLQTQY
TRBJ2-4 16 TRBV21-1 ASSTRPRLAGAANIQY
TRBJ1-1 11 TRBV29-1 SVATGMNTEAF
TRBJ2-2 14 TRBV7-2 ASSYTSGRATGELF
TRBJ2-1 19 TRBV19 ASSLFSGTTRNIHLHDEQF
TRBJ2-1 13 TRBV11-3 ASSPGGPSYNEQF
TRBJ2-3 14 TRBV4-1 ASSRRLAGTPDTQY
TRBJ1-4 13 TRBV19 ASSIYLGTNEKLF
TRBJ2-7 10 TRBV11-1 ASSSIKYEQY
TRBJ1-2 12 TRBV28 ASLPPQERYGYT
TRBJ2-7 12 TRBV18 ASSPRTRSYEQY
TRBJ1-1 12 TRBV9 ASSVVQMNTEAF
TRBJ2-1 12 TRBV28 ASSSNRGYNEQF
TRBJ2-1 13 TRBV5-4 AMKTGTSGRNEQF
TRBJ1-3 14 TRBV15 ATSRDSSVSGNTIY
TRBJ1-1 11 TRBV19 ASSTGENTEAF
TRBJ1-4 15 TRBV11-3 ASSDRDTEVHNEKLF
TRBJ1-2 13 TRBV19 ASSIPQGAGYGYT
TRBJ2-7 13 TRBV5-1 ASSWKLAGSHEQY
TRBJ1-2 11 TRBV6-5 ASTNAGGYGYT
TRBJ2-3 13 TRBV9 ASNQGGRGTDTQY
TRBJ2-1 13 TRBV5-1 ASSLDSGSYNEQF
- 13 TRBV7-2 ASSSVGRSSYEQY
TRBJ1-5 12 TRBV28 ASSSTGSRQPQH
TRBJ2-3 13 TRBV7-2 ASSTTGLSTDTQY
TRBJ2-7 11 TRBV2 ASGGLAGYEQY
TRBJ2-1 12 TRBV4-1 ASSHPGAWNEQF
TRBJ1-2 15 TRBV18 ASSPPGAGMGNYGYT
TRBJ1-5 13 TRBV6-1 ASSETPYSNQPQH
TRBJ1-2 16 TRBV27 ASSSYRDSVLVGYGYT
TRBJ1-2 11 TRBV19 ASSKGYGYGYT
TRBJ1-4 12 TRBV7-9 ASSLLGQNEKLF
TRBJ2-3 13 TRBV30 AWTGTSSSTDTQY
TRBJ1-2 15 TRBV28 ASMIGGGAPGSRGYT
TRBJ2-7 12 TRBV2 ASRTDRYSYEQY
TRBJ1-2 12 TRBV5-4 ASSAQGQLYGYT
TRBJ1-3 11 TRBV9 ASGGSSGNTIY